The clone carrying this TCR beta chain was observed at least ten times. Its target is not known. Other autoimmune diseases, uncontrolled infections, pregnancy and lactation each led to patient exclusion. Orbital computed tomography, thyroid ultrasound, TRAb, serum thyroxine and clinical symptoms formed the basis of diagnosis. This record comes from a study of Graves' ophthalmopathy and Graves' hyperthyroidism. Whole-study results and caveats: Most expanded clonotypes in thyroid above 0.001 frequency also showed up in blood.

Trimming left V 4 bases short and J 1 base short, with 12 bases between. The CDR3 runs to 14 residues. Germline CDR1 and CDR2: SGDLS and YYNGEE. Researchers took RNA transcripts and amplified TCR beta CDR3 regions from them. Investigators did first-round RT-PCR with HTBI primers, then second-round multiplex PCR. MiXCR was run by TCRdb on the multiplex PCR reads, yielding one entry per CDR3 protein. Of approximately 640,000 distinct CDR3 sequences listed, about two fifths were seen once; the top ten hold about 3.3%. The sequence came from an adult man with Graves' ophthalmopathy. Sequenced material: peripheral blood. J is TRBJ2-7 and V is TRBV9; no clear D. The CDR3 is CASSPDWRSYEQYF. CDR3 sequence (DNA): TGTGCCAGCAGCCCCGATTGGCGGTCCTACGAGCAGTACTTC.